Below, 24 T cell receptor beta chains from the same sample are listed, as sequenced in a study of blood T cells in healthy people across ages. Then a second PCR, running about 7 to 11 cycles, was carried out with a sample-barcoded 5' primer and a J-beta primer mix. Each CDR3 protein gets one entry after TCRdb re-called the 5' RACE reads with MiXCR. The top ten hold about 3.8% of the sample, which has 1.5 million or so distinct CDR3 sequences, 35% to 45% seen once. The source material was blood. Every receptor here comes from a woman aged 18 to 35 in good health.

A single count supports this clonotype. The V gene is TRBV10-3, the J gene TRBJ2-7; D tentatively fits TRBD1 or TRBD2 (5 bases each). CDR1 and CDR2 from the germline V gene are ENHRY and SYGVKD. With 11 bases removed from V and 4 bases from J, the gap between germline ends came to 18 bases. The CDR3 is 13 amino acids. CDR3 sequence: CAFKRDGIYEQYF. The CDR3 nucleotides are TGTGCCTTCAAAAGGGACGGCATATACGAGCAGTACTTC.

V gene TRBV7-9 combines with J gene TRBJ1-1; D is undetermined. CDR3 size: 14 residues. V shed 0 bases and J shed 6 bases, with 11 bases lying between them. Looked up from germline, CDR1 is SEHNR and CDR2 is FQNEAQ (reference sequence). In DNA form, the CDR3 reads TGTGCCAGCAGCTTAGCGGGCAAGGGCGCTGAAGCTTTCTTT. Translated: CASSLAGKGAEAFF.

The chain couples TRBV6-5 to TRBJ1-4; tentative D call: TRBD1 (6 bases). Looked up from germline, CDR1 is MNHEY and CDR2 is SVGAGI. The V end was cut by 6 bases, the J end by 2 bases, with 13 bases between. The CDR3 length is 15 residues. This chain's CDR3 is CASRKTGGTNEKLFF. CDR3 nucleotide sequence: TGTGCCAGCAGGAAGACAGGAGGGACTAATGAAAAACTGTTTTTT.

This clonotype occurred many times. The chain has TRBV7-8 and TRBJ1-2; D gene uncertain. CDR1 and CDR2 from the germline V gene are SGHVS and FQNEAQ. The V and J ends lost 7 bases and 5 bases respectively, with 23 bases between them. The CDR3 length is 16 residues. CDR3 DNA: TGTGCCAGCACTCCTGTGTGGCAGACCCGTGGGTATGGCTACACCTTC. This translates into CASTPVWQTRGYGYTF.

The V gene is TRBV7-2, the J gene TRBJ2-3; 9 bases fit TRBD2. Germline CDR1 and CDR2: SGHTA and FQGNSA. J lost 14 bases, V lost 1 base, and 7 bases had no gene match. The CDR3 consists of 13 residues. The CDR3 nucleotides read TGTGCCAGCAGCTTAGAAGCAGCGGGGGGCCTGTATTTT. Protein sequence: CASSLEAAGGLYF.

This clonotype was detected only a few times. This chain uses TRBV20-1 with TRBJ2-7, with D maybe TRBD1 (5 bases). Germline lookup yields CDR1 DFQATT and CDR2 SNEGSKA (reference sequence). V lost 7 bases and J lost 2, with 9 bases in between. The CDR3 spans 11 residues. For the CDR3, the DNA is TGCAGTGGGGGCGCTGCCTACGAGCAGTACTTC. Translating gives CSGGAAYEQYF.

This clonotype was counted only a few times. V usage is TRBV20-1 and J usage is TRBJ1-2; a possible D gene is TRBD1 (6 bases). There are 14 residues in the CDR3. Germline V gene data show CDR1 as DFQATT and CDR2 as SNEGSKA (reference sequence). Trimming removed 0 bases from V and 8 bases from J, with 16 bases in between. CDR3 nucleotide sequence: TGCAGTGCTAGAGACACCCACAGGGTAGGAGGCTACACCTTC. Protein: CSARDTHRVGGYTF.

Points on this clonotype: Mismatch with germline at one junction end may stem from a read error. This chain joins TRBV15 and TRBJ2-1; 11 bases agree with TRBD2. The CDR3 is made up of 17 amino acids. Germline CDR1 is LNHNV and CDR2 is YYDKDF (reference sequence). CDR3 bases: TGTGCCGCCAGCAGAACACTAGCGGGGGCTTCCTACAATGAGCAGTTCTTC. Its translation: CAASRTLAGASYNEQFF.

The chain carries TRBV6-2 or TRBV6-3 and TRBJ2-7; a weak D match, TRBD2 (5 bases). V was pared by 1 base and J by 12 bases, with 19 bases between. The germline gives CDR1 MNHEY, CDR2 SVGEGT. The CDR3 covers 14 residues. Written as DNA, the CDR3 is TGTGCCAGCAGTTACTACCTAGCCAAAAACATTCGGTACTTC. This encodes CASSYYLAKNIRYF.

V usage is TRBV4-3 and J usage is TRBJ2-7; D may be TRBD1 (6 bases). The CDR3 is made up of 13 amino acids. Germline values: CDR1 LGHNA, CDR2 YSLEER. The V gene lost 4 bases and the J gene lost 5 bases, with 12 bases spanning the gap. In DNA, the CDR3 is TGCGCCAGCAGCCTTAGACAGGTGGACGAGCAGTACTTC. It codes for CASSLRQVDEQYF.

This clonotype was seen a handful of times. The V and J genes are TRBV7-9 and TRBJ1-3; weak D call: TRBD1 (5 bases). Trimming stripped 3 bases from V and 1 base from J, with 22 bases between. CDR1 and CDR2 (germline): SEHNR, FQNEAQ (reference sequence). There are 19 residues in the CDR3. DNA for the CDR3: TGTGCCAGCAGCTTTTCACAACTAGCCGGGGCGGCGTCTGGAAACACCATATATTTT. Its translation is CASSFSQLAGAASGNTIYF.

The gene calls are TRBV25-1 and TRBJ2-7; D is unresolved. V lost 2 bases and J lost 6, with 8 bases in between. This CDR3 spans 12 amino acids. Looked up from germline, CDR1 is MGHDK and CDR2 is SYGVNS. CDR3 protein: CASSERRLEQYF. The CDR3 DNA reads as TGTGCCAGCAGTGAAAGAAGACTCGAGCAGTACTTC.

This sequence joins TRBV29-1 and TRBJ1-1; D may be TRBD1 (6 bases). CDR3 size: 17 residues. Per the germline V gene, CDR1 is SQVTM and CDR2 is ANQGSEA. Trimming shortened V by 0 bases and J by 0 bases, and 17 bases separated the two germline ends. Here the CDR3 reads CSVEDGRGFRMNTEAFF. CDR3 coding DNA: TGCAGCGTTGAAGATGGGAGGGGGTTCCGAATGAACACTGAAGCTTTCTTT. Supplemented by reference TRBV29-1 and TRBJ1-1, the full variable domain reads SAVISQKPSRDICQRGTSLTIQCQVDSQVTMMFWYRQQPGQSLTLIATANQGSEATYESGFVIDKFPISRPNLTFSTLTVSNMSPEDSSIYLCSVEDGRGFRMNTEAFFGQGTRLTVV.

The chain has TRBV11-2 and TRBJ1-2, with 9 nucleotides matching TRBD1. The germline gives CDR1 SGHAT, CDR2 FQNNGV. There are 14 residues in the CDR3. V was clipped by 5 bases and J by 3 bases; unmatched bases: 4. Written as DNA, the CDR3 is TGTGCCAGCAGCAAAACAGGGGGCGACTATGGCTACACCTTC. It is translated as CASSKTGGDYGYTF.

This clonotype has only a few counts. The chain employs TRBV20-1 and TRBJ2-4; D is perhaps TRBD1 (6 bases). This CDR3 is 16 amino acids long. Between the trimmed V and J ends, which lost 5 bases and 1 base, there was a span of 18 bases. CDR1 DFQATT and CDR2 SNEGSKA come from the germline V gene (reference sequence). CDR3 region: CSAATWGLGAKNIQYF. CDR3 nucleotide sequence: TGCAGTGCTGCCACATGGGGGCTGGGGGCCAAAAACATTCAGTACTTC.

The V and J genes are TRBV4-3 and TRBJ2-1; D may be TRBD2 (7 bases). V gave up 0 bases and J gave up 10 bases, with 19 bases separating them. In germline, CDR1 is LGHNA, CDR2 YSLEER. CDR3 length: 16 amino acids. This CDR3 is CASSQESSGGLSEQFF. The CDR3 nucleotides read TGCGCCAGCAGCCAAGAATCCTCGGGGGGCCTTTCGGAGCAGTTCTTC.

The chain combines TRBV30 with TRBJ2-1, with D perhaps TRBD2 (6 bases). Germline V gives CDR1 GTSNPN, CDR2 SVGIG (reference sequence). There are 15 residues in the CDR3. Trimming removed 0 bases from V and 5 bases from J, with 14 bases in between. CDR3 sequence reads: CAWSVLPGGDNEQFF. CDR3 DNA sequence: TGTGCCTGGAGTGTATTACCGGGCGGGGACAATGAGCAGTTCTTC.

In its sample, this clonotype was seen a few times. The J gene is TRBJ2-7, the V gene TRBV20-1; no firm D call. Germline loops: CDR1 DFQATT, CDR2 SNEGSKA (reference sequence). The CDR3 totals 13 residues. The V end was cut by 5 bases, the J end by 0 bases, with 11 bases between. CDR3 amino acids: CSAGDRSSYEQYF. The CDR3 DNA follows: TGCAGTGCTGGCGATAGGTCCTCCTACGAGCAGTACTTC.

The chain is built from TRBV7-2 and TRBJ1-5; 8 nucleotides agree with TRBD1. The V segment lost 4 bases and the J segment 6 bases; nucleotides outside the gene matches: 5. The CDR3 length is 14 residues. CDR1 SGHTA and CDR2 FQGNSA come from the germline V gene. Here the CDR3 DNA reads TGTGCCAGCAGCTCAGACAGGGGTGGTCAGCCCCAGCATTTT. This gives the protein CASSSDRGGQPQHF.

This clonotype has only a few counts. The CDR3 DNA sequence: TGTGCCAGCAGTCCCGGACCCGCGGATACGCAGTATTTT. Protein sequence: CASSPGPADTQYF. This rearrangement joins TRBV28 to TRBJ2-3; D remains unclear. V gave up 5 bases and J gave up 6 bases, with 12 bases separating them. Germline-derived CDR1 and CDR2 are MDHEN and SYDVKM. This CDR3 region has 13 residues.

The count of this clonotype is one. The chain employs TRBV11-2 and TRBJ2-3; TRBD2 matches 7 bases. The CDR3 is 15 residues long. Trimming at V came to 5 bases and at J to 2 bases, leaving 7 bases not matched to a gene. Germline V gives CDR1 SGHAT, CDR2 FQNNGV. The CDR3: CASSPGGLHTDTQYF. The DNA of the CDR3 is TGTGCCAGCAGCCCCGGGGGGTTGCACACAGATACGCAGTATTTT.

The chain uses TRBV27 and TRBJ2-7, with 11 bases that match TRBD2. CDR1 and CDR2 from the germline V gene are MNHEY and SMNVEV (reference sequence). V dropped 9 bases and J dropped 2; count of bases not matched to a gene: 6. The CDR3 extends over 14 amino acids. The CDR3, as DNA: TGTGCCAGTTGCCTAGCGGGAGGAGCCTACGAGCAGTACTTC. Protein sequence: CASCLAGGAYEQYF.

This chain joins TRBV7-9 and TRBJ1-2; D is perhaps TRBD1 (5 bases). The CDR3 totals 16 residues. Germline V gene lookup returns CDR1 SEHNR and CDR2 FQNEAQ (reference sequence). V was shortened by 2 bases and J by 0 bases, with 13 bases between the two germline ends. For the CDR3, the DNA is TGTGCCAGCAGCTTAACAGCTGGGACCGCTAACTATGGCTACACCTTC. Translation: CASSLTAGTANYGYTF.

The rearrangement uses TRBV6-2 or TRBV6-3 and TRBJ1-5; the D gene is possibly TRBD1 (6 bases). CDR3 length equals 13 residues. V was cut by 8 bases and J by 3 bases, with 11 bases left in between. Germline V gene sequence: CDR1 MNHEY, CDR2 SVGEGT. The CDR3 loop reads CASEDRSNQPQHF. As DNA, the CDR3 is TGTGCCAGCGAAGACAGGTCCAATCAGCCCCAGCATTTT.